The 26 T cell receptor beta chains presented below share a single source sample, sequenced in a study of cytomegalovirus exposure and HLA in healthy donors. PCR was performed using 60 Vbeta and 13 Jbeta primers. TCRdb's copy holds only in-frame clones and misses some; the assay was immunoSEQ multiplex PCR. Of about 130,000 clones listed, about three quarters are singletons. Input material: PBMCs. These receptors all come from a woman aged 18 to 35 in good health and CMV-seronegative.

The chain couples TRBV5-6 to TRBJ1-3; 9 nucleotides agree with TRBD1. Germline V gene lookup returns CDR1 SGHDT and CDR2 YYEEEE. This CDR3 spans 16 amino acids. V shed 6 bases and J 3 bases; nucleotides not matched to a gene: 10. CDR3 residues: CASTQEGTGHGNTIYF. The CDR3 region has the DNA TGTGCCAGCACCCAAGAGGGGACAGGGCATGGAAACACCATATATTTT. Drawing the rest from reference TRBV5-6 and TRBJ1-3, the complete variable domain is DAGVTQSPTHLIKTRGQQVTLRCSPKSGHDTVSWYQQALGQGPQFIFQYYEEEERQRGNFPDRFSGHQFPNYSSELNVNALLLGDSALYLCASTQEGTGHGNTIYFGEGSWLTVV.

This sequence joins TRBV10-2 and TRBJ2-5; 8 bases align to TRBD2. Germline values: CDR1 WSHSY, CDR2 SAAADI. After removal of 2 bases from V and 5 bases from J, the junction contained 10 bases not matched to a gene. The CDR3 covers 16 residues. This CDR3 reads CASSEPYTGGPETQYF. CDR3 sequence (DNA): TGCGCCAGCAGTGAGCCCTACACGGGAGGGCCGGAGACCCAGTACTTC.

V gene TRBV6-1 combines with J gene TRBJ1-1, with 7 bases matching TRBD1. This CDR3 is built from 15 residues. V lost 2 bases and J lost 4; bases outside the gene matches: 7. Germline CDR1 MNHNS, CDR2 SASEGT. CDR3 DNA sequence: TGTGCCAGCAGTGAATCACCCAGGGGGAGCACTGAAGCTTTCTTT. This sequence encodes CASSESPRGSTEAFF.

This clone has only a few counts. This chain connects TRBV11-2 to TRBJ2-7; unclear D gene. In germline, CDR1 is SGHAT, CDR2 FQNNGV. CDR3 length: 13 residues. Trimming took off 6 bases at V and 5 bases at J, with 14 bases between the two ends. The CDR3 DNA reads TGTGCCAGCAGTTCGCAGTTGGGCGACGAGCAGTACTTC. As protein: CASSSQLGDEQYF.

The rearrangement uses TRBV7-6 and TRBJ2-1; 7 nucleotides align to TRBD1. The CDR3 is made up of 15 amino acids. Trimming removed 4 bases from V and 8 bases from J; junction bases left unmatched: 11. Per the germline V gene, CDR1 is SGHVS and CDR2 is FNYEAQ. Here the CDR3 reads CASSSLGGWSDEQFF. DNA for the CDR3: TGTGCCAGCAGCTCGCTAGGGGGCTGGAGCGATGAGCAGTTCTTC. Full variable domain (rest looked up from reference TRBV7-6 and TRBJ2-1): GAGVSQSPRYKVTKRGQDVALRCDPISGHVSLYWYRQALGQGPEFLTYFNYEAQQDKSGLPNDRFSAERPEGSISTLTIQRTEQRDSAMYRCASSSLGGWSDEQFFGPGTRLTVL.

The CDR3 loop reads CASSSIIEQFF. The CDR3 nucleotides read TGTGCCAGCAGTTCTATAATTGAGCAGTTCTTC. The rearrangement joins TRBV27 to TRBJ2-1; D gene ambiguous. The CDR3 consists of 11 residues. Deletions cut 4 bases from V and 9 bases from J, with 7 bases between. Per germline, CDR1 MNHEY and CDR2 SMNVEV (reference sequence).

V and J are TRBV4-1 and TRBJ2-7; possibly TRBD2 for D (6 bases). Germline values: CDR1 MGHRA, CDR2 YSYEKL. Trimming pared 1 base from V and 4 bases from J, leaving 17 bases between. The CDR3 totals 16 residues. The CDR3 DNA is TGCGCCAGCAGCCAAGGGTGGGGTAGCGGATGGTACGAGCAGTACTTC. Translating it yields CASSQGWGSGWYEQYF.

The CDR3 DNA is TGTGCCAGCAGCTTGTATGGGGCGAACACTGAAGCTTTCTTT. Translating it yields CASSLYGANTEAFF. The chain carries TRBV5-4 and TRBJ1-1; D may be TRBD1 (5 bases). Germline lookup yields CDR1 SGHNT and CDR2 YYREEE (reference sequence). Trimming shortened V by 1 base and J by 1 base, and 8 bases separated the two germline ends. The CDR3 contains 14 residues.

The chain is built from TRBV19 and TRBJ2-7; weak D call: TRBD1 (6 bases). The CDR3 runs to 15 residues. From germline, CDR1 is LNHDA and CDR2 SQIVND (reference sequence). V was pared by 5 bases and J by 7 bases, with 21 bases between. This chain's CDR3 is CASSSFEKGVREQYF. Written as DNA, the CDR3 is TGTGCCAGTAGTTCTTTCGAGAAGGGGGTAAGAGAGCAGTACTTC.

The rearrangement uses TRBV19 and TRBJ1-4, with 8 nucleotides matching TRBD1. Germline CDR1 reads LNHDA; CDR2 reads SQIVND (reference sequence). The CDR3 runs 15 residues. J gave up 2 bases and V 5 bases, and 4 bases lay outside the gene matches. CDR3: CASSPSGGTNEKLFF. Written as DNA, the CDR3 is TGTGCCAGTAGTCCATCAGGGGGCACTAATGAAAAACTGTTTTTT. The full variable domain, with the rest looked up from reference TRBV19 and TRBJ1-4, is DGGITQSPKYLFRKEGQNVTLSCEQNLNHDAMYWYRQDPGQGLRLIYYSQIVNDFQKGDIAEGYSVSREKKESFPLTVTSAQKNPTAFYLCASSPSGGTNEKLFFGSGTQLSVL.

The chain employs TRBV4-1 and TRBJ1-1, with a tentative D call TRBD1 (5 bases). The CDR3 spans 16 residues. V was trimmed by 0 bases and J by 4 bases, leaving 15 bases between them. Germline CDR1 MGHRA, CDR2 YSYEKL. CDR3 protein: CASSQEVAGTFTEAFF. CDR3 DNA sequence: TGCGCCAGCAGCCAAGAAGTCGCGGGGACTTTCACTGAAGCTTTCTTT.

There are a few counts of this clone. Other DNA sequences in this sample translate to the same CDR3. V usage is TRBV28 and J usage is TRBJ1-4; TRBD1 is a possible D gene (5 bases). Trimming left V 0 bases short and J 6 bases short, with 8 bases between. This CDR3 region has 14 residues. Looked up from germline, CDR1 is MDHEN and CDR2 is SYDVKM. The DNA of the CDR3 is TGTGCCAGCAGTTTATGGGACACCTATGAAAAACTGTTTTTT. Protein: CASSLWDTYEKLFF.

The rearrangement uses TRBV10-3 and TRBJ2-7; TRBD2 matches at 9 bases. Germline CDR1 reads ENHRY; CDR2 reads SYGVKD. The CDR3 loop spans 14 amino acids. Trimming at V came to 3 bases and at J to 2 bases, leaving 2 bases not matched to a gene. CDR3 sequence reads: CAISDLAGTYEQYF. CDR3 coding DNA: TGTGCCATCAGTGATCTAGCGGGGACCTACGAGCAGTACTTC.

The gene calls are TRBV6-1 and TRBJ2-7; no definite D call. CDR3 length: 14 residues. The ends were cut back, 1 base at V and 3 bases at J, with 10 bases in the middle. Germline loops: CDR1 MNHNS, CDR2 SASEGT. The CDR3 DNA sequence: TGTGCCAGCAGTGAAGGTAGCCCTTTCTACGAGCAGTACTTC. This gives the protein CASSEGSPFYEQYF.

Here the CDR3 reads CASSRQGAYEQYF. The DNA of the CDR3 is TGTGCCAGTAGTAGACAGGGTGCCTACGAGCAGTACTTC. The chain recombines TRBV19 with TRBJ2-7; 7 bases map to TRBD1. The CDR3 extends over 13 amino acids. The trim removed 4 bases at V and 2 bases at J, leaving 2 bases unmatched. CDR1 and CDR2 (germline): LNHDA, SQIVND (reference sequence).

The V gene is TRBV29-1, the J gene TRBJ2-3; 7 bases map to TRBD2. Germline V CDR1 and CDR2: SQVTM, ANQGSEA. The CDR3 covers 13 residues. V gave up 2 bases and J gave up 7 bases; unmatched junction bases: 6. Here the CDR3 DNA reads TGCAGCGTTGAAACGCAGGGACTAAATACGCAGTATTTT. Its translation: CSVETQGLNTQYF.

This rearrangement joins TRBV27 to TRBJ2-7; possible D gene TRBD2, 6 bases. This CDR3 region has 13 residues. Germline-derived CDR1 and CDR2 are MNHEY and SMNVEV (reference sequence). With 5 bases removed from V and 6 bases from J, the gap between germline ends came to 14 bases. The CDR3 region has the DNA TGTGCCAGCAGTCGGGACTGGTTGGGCGAGCAGTACTTC. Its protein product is CASSRDWLGEQYF.

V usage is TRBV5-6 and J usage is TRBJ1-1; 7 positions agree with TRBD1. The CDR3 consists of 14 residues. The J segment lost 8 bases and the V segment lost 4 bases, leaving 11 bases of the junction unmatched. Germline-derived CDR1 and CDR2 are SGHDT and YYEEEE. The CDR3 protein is CASSPFSRDREAFF. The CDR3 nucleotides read TGTGCCAGCAGCCCATTCTCCCGGGACAGAGAAGCTTTCTTT. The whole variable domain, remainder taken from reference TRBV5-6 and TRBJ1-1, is DAGVTQSPTHLIKTRGQQVTLRCSPKSGHDTVSWYQQALGQGPQFIFQYYEEEERQRGNFPDRFSGHQFPNYSSELNVNALLLGDSALYLCASSPFSRDREAFFGQGTRLTVV.

In DNA, the CDR3 is TGTGCCAGTAGTATTCCATCGGGAGGGCCCAATGAGCAGTTCTTC. Its translation is CASSIPSGGPNEQFF. This chain joins TRBV19 and TRBJ2-1; 8 bases align to TRBD2. Germline V lookup: CDR1 LNHDA, CDR2 SQIVND (reference sequence). Trimming cost V 3 bases and J 6 bases; bases outside gene matches: 7. The CDR3 extends over 15 amino acids.

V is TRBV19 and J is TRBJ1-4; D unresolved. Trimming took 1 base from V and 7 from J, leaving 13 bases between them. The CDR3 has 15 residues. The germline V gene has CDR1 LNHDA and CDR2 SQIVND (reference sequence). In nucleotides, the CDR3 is TGTGCCAGTAGTATAGTCGGTATAGGGAGTGAAAAACTGTTTTTT. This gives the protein CASSIVGIGSEKLFF.

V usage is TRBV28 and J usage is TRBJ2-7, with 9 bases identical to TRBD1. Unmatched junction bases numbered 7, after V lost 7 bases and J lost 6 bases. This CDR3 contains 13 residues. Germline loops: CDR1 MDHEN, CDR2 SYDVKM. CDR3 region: CASIMDRGGEQYF. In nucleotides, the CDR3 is TGTGCCAGCATCATGGACAGGGGCGGCGAGCAGTACTTC.

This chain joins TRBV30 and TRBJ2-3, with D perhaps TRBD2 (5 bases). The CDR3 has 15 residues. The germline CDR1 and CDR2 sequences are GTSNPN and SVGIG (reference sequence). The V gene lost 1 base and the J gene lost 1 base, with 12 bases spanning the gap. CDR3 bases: TGTGCCTGGAGTGAGCGGCTACCCGGCACAGATACGCAGTATTTT. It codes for CAWSERLPGTDTQYF.

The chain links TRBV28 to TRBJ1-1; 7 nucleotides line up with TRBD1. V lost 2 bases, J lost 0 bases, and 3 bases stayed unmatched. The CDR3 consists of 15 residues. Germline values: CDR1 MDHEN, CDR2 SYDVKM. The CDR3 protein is CASSLTGEMNTEAFF. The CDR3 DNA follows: TGTGCCAGCAGTTTAACAGGGGAGATGAACACTGAAGCTTTCTTT.

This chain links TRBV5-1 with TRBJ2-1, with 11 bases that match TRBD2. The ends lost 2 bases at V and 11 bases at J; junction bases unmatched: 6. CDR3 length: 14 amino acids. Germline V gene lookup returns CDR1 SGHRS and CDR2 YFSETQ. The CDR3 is CASSLAGTSGKQFF. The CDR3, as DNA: TGCGCCAGCAGCTTAGCCGGGACTAGCGGAAAGCAGTTCTTC.

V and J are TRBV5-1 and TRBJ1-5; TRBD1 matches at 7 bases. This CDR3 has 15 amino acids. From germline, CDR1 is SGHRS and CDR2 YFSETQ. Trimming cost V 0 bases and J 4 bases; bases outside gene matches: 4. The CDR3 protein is CASSLETGSNQPQHF. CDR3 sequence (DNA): TGCGCCAGCAGCTTGGAGACAGGGTCTAATCAGCCCCAGCATTTT.

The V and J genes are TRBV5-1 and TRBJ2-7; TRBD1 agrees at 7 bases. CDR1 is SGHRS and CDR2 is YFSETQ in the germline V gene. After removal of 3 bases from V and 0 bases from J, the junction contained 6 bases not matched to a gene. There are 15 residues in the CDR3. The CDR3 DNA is TGCGCCAGCAGCTGGACAGGATCAGGCTCCTACGAGCAGTACTTC. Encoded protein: CASSWTGSGSYEQYF. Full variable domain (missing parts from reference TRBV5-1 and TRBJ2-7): KAGVTQTPRYLIKTRGQQVTLSCSPISGHRSVSWYQQTPGQGLQFLFEYFSETQRNKGNFPGRFSGRQFSNSRSEMNVSTLELGDSALYLCASSWTGSGSYEQYFGPGTRLTVT.